Detailed here is one TCR beta chain. What it binds is unknown. These data originate in a study of T-cell reconstitution after alpha-beta-depleted transplantation in children. General study findings and limits: Hyperexpanded clones declined; after one year, newly produced T cells mostly supplied diversity. Recipient T cells and thymic progenitors that survived were the source of the high TCRbeta diversity seen at day 60 in some patients.

The ends were cut back, 3 bases at V and 3 bases at J, with 20 bases in the middle. Germline V lookup: CDR1 LNHNV, CDR2 YYDKDF (reference sequence). CDR3 length: 17 amino acids. The authors prepared the TCRbeta library with unique molecular identifiers. TCRdb re-analysed the PCR reads in MiXCR, keeping a single row per CDR3 protein. The repertoire includes fewer than 250,000 distinct CDR3 sequences, approximately 17% of them detected once, and around 45% sits in the top ten. Material: PBMCs, mostly from graft donor cells, obtained 360 days after TCRalphabeta/CD19-depleted stem cell transplant. This sequence was found in a male patient aged 2 to 10 who had a stem cell transplant for acute lymphoblastic leukemia, so the T cells may come from the graft donor. The J gene is TRBJ2-5, the V gene TRBV15, with D possibly being TRBD1 or TRBD2 (6 bases each). DNA for the CDR3: TGTGCCACCAGCAGTTCCCGCGTGGGGGGCACGGAAGAGACCCAGTACTTC. It translates to CATSSSRVGGTEETQYF.